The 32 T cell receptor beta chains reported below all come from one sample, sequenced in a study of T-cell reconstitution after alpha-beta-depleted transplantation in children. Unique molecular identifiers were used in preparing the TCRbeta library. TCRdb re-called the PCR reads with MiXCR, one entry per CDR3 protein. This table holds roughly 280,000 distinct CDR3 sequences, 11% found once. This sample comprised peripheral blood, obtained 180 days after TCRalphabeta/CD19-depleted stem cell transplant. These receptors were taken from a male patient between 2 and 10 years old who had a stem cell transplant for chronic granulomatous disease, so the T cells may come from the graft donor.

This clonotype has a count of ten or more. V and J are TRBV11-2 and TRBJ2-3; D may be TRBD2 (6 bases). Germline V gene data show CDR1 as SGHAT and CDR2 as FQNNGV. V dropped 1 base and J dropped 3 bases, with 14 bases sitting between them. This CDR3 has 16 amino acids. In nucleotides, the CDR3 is TGTGCCAGCAGCTTAGTGGGGGGATCTCCGACAGATACGCAGTATTTT. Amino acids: CASSLVGGSPTDTQYF.

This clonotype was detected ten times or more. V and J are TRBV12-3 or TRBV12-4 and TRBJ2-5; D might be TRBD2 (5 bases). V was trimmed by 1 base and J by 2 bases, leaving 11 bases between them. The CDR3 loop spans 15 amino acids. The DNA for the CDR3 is TGTGCCAGCAGTTTAGGGTCGGGGAAACAAGAGACCCAGTACTTC. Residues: CASSLGSGKQETQYF.

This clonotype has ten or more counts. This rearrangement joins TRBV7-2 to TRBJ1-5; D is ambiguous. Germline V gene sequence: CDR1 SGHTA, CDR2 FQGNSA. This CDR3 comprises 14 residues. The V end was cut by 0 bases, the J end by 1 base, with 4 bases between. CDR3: CASSLALSNQPQHF. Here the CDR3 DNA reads TGTGCCAGCAGCTTAGCCCTCAGCAATCAGCCCCAGCATTTT.

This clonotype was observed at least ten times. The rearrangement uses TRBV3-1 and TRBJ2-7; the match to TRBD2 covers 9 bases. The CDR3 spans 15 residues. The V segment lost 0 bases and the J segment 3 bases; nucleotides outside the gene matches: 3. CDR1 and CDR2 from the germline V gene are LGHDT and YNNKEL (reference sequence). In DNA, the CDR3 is TGTGCCAGCAGCCAAGATCTAGCGGGGCGCTACGAGCAGTACTTC. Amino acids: CASSQDLAGRYEQYF.

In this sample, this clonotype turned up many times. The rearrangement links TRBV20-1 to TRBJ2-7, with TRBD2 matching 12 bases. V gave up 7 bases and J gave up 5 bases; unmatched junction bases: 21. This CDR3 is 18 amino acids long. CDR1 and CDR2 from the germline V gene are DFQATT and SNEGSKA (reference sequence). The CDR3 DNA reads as TGCAGTGTGTGCTATTTAGGACTAGCGGGGCCCCTGATGGACGAGCAGTACTTC. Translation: CSVCYLGLAGPLMDEQYF.

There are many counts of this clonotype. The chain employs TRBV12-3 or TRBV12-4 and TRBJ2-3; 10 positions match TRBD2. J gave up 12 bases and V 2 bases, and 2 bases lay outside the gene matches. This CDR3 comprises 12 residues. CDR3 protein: CASSLSSGSQYF. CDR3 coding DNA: TGTGCCAGCAGTTTATCTAGCGGGAGTCAGTATTTT.

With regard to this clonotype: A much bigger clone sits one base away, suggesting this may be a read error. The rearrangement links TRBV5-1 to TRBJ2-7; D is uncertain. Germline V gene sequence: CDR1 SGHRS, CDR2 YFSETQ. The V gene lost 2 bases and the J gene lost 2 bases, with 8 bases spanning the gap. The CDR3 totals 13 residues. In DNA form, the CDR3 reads TGCGCCAGCAGCTTTACCTTCACCTACGAGCAGTACTTC. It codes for CASSFTFTYEQYF.

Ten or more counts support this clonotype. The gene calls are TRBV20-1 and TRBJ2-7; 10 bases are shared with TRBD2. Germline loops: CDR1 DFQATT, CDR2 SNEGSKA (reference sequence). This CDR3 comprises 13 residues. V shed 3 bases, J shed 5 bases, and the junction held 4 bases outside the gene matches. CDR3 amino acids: CSARSSGRDEQYF. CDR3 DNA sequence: TGCAGTGCTAGGTCCAGCGGGAGGGACGAGCAGTACTTC.

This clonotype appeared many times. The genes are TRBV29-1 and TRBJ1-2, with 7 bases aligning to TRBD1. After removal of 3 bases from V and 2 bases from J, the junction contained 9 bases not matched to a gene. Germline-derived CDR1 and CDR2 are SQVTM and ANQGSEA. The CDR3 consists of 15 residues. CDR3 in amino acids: CSVEGMTDRNYGYTF. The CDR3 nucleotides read TGCAGCGTTGAGGGGATGACGGACAGGAACTATGGCTACACCTTC.

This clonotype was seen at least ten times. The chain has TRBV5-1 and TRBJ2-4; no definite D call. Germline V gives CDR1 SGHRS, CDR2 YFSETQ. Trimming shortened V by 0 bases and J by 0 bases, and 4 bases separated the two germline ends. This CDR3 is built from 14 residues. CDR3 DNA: TGCGCCAGCAGCTTGGAGGGAGCCAAAAACATTCAGTACTTC. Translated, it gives CASSLEGAKNIQYF.

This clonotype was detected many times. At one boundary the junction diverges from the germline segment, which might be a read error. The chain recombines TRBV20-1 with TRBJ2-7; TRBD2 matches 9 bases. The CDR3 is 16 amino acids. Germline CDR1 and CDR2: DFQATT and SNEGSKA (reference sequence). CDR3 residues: CSARDTGLANSYEQYF. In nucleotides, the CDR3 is TGCAGTGCTCGAGACACAGGACTAGCGAACTCCTACGAGCAGTACTTC.

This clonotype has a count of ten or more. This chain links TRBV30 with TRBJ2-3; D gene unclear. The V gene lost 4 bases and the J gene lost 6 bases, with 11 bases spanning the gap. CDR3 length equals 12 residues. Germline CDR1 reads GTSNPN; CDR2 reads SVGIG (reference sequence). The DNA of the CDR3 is TGTGCCTGGACTTCCTCTATGGATACGCAGTATTTT. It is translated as CAWTSSMDTQYF.

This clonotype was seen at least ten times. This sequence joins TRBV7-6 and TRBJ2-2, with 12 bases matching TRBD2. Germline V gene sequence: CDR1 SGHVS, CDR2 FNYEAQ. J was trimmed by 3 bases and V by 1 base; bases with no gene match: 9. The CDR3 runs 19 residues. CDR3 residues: CASSLGPSGRADYTGELFF. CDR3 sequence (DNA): TGTGCCAGCAGCTTAGGTCCTAGCGGGAGGGCCGACTACACCGGGGAGCTGTTTTTT.

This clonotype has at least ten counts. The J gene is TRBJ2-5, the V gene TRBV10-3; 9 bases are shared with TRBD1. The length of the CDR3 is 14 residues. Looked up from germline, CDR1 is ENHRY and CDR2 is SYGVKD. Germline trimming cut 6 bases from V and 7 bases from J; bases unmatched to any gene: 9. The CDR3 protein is CAISQQGAEGTQYF. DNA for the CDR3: TGTGCCATCAGCCAACAGGGGGCTGAGGGGACCCAGTACTTC.

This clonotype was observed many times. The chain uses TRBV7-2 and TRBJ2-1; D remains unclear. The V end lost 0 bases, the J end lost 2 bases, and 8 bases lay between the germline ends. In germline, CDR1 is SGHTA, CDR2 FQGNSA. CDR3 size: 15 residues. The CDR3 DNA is TGTGCCAGCAGCTTAGCAGGTTTGCCCTACAATGAGCAGTTCTTC. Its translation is CASSLAGLPYNEQFF.

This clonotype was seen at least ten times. CDR3 sequence reads: CASSQTPSGFSYEQYF. The CDR3 DNA follows: TGTGCCAGCAGCCAAACCCCGAGCGGGTTCTCCTACGAGCAGTACTTC. V usage is TRBV14 and J usage is TRBJ2-7; possibly TRBD2 for D (6 bases). The CDR3 totals 16 residues. The V gene lost 2 bases and the J gene lost 0 bases, with 14 bases spanning the gap. The V gene's germline CDR1 is SGHDN and CDR2 FVKESK.

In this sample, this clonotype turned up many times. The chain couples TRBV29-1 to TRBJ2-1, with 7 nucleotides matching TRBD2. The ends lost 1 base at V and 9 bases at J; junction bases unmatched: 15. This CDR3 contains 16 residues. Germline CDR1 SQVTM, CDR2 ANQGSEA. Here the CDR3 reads CSVEGVRLAISAEQFF. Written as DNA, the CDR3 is TGCAGCGTTGAAGGGGTGCGACTAGCAATTTCCGCTGAGCAGTTCTTC.

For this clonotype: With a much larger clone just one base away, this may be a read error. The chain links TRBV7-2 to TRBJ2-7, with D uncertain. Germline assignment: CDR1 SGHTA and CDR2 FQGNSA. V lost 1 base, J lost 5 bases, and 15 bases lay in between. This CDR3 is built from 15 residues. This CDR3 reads CASSLEGSLLNEQYF. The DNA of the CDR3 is TGTGCCAGCAGCTTAGAAGGTTCCCTCCTGAACGAGCAGTACTTC.

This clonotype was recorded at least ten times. CDR3 coding DNA: TGTGCCAGCAGCTTAGAGGGACAGGGTGTCGGCGAGCAGTACTTC. Translating it yields CASSLEGQGVGEQYF. J is TRBJ2-7 and V is TRBV7-2; 9 nucleotides match TRBD1. CDR3 length equals 15 residues. Losses at the gene ends were 1 base for V and 6 bases for J; bases not matched to a gene: 7. The germline V gene has CDR1 SGHTA and CDR2 FQGNSA.

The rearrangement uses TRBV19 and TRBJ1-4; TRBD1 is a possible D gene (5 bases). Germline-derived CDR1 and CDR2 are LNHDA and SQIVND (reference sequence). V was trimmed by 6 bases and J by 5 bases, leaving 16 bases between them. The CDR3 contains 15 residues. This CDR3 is CASRRVGTKNEKLFF. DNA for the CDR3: TGTGCCAGTAGGCGCGTAGGGACTAAAAATGAAAAACTGTTTTTT.

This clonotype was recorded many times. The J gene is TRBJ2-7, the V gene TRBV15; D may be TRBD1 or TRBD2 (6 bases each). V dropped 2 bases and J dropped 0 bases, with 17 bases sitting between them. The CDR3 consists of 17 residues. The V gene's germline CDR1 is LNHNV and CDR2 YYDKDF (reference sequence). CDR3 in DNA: TGTGCCACCAGCAGACCTCCCGGGGGCCTTAGCTCCTACGAGCAGTACTTC. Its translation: CATSRPPGGLSSYEQYF.

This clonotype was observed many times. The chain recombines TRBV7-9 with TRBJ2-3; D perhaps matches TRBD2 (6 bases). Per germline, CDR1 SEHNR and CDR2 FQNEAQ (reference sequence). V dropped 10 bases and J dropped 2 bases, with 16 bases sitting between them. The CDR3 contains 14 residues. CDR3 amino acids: CATVADWNTDTQYF. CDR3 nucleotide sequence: TGTGCCACCGTAGCGGATTGGAACACAGATACGCAGTATTTT.

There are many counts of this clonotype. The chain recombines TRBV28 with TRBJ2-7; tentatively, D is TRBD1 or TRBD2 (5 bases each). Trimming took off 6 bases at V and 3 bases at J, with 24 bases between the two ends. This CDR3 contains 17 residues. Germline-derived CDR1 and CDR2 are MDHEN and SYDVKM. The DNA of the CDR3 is TGTGCCAGCAGCGTGCCGGGTATGGGGGAGACCCTCTACGAGCAGTACTTC. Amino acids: CASSVPGMGETLYEQYF.

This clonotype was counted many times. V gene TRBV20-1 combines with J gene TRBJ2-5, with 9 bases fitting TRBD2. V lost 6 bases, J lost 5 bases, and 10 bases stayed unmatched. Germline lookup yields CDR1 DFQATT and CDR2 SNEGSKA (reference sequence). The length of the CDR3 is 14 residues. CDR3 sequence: CSAPRLAGLETQYF. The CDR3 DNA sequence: TGCAGTGCCCCACGGCTAGCGGGATTGGAGACCCAGTACTTC.

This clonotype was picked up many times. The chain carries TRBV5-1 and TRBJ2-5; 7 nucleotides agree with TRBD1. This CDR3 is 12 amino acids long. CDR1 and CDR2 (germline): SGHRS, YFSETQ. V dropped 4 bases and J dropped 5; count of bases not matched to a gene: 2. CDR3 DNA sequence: TGCGCCAGCAGCCCGGACAGGGAGACCCAGTACTTC. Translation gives CASSPDRETQYF.

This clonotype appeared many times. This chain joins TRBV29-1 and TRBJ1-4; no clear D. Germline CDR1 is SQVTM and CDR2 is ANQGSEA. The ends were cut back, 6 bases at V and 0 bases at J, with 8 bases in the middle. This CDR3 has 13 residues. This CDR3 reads CSVTDPTNEKLFF. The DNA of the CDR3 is TGCAGCGTGACCGATCCAACTAATGAAAAACTGTTTTTT.

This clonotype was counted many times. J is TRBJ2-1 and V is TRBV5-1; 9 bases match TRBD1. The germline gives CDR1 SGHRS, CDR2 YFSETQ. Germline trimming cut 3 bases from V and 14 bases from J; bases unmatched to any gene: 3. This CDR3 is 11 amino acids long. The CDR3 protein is CASSYGTGKFF. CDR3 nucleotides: TGCGCCAGCAGCTACGGGACAGGGAAGTTCTTC.

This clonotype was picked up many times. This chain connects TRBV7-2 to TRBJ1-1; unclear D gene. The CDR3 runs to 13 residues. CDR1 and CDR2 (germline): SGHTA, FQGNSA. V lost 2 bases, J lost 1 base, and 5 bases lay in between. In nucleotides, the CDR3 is TGTGCCAGCAGCTTATTTCAGAACACTGAAGCTTTCTTT. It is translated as CASSLFQNTEAFF.

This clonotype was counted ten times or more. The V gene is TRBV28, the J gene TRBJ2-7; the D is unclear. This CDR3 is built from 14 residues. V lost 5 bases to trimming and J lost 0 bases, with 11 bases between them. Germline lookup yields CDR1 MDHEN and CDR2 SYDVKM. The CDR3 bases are TGTGCCAGCAGTCCCGCAGGCCCCTCCTACGAGCAGTACTTC. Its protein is CASSPAGPSYEQYF.

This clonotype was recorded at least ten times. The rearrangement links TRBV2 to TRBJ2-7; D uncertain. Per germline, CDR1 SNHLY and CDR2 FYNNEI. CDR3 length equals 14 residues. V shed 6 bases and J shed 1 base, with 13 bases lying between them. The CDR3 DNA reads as TGTGCCAGCAGCCCCCCGAACCAATCCTACGAGCAGTACTTC. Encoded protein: CASSPPNQSYEQYF.

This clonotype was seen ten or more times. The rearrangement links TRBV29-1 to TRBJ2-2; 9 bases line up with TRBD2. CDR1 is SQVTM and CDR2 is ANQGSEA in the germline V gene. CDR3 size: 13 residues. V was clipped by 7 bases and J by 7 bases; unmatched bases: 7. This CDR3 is CSGGGAGNGELFF. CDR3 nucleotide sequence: TGCAGCGGCGGGGGGGCCGGGAACGGGGAGCTGTTTTTT.

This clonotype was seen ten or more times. The CDR3 nucleotides are TGTGCCAGCAGTTTTGGGGGGCCACCAGATACGCAGTATTTT. As protein: CASSFGGPPDTQYF. The rearrangement joins TRBV12-3 or TRBV12-4 to TRBJ2-3; D tentatively fits TRBD1 or TRBD2 (6 bases each). Trimming removed 3 bases at V and 4 bases at J, with 11 bases between. The CDR3 sequence is 14 residues long.